This T cell receptor (beta chain) was identified during a study of metastatic and nonmetastatic thyroid tumors. About the research overall: The comparison covered peripheral blood and tumor or nodule tissue in malignant and benign thyroid patients.

The CDR3 length is 14 residues. V dropped 7 bases and J dropped 9 bases, with 16 bases sitting between them. The germline V gene has CDR1 MDHEN and CDR2 SYDVKM. Study-wide results and caveats: Significantly greater TCR beta diversity was reportedly found in malignant thyroid tumors than in benign nodules (in blood and tumor).

Per the authors' pipeline: Clinicopathological groups of papillary thyroid cancer showed CDR3 differences that were used to build a distant-metastasis classifier. With MiXCR, TCRdb called clones anew from the PCR reads. The V and J calls shown here were made by TCRdb, not taken from the authors' results. The sample lists 37,000 or so clones, about 16% seen once, with less than 4.5% in the top ten. This clone has a count of ten or more. Antigen: not known. Thyroid surgery took place with no prior treatment in any patient. Sequenced input: blood. This TCR derives from a female donor with papillary thyroid cancer or a benign thyroid nodule (not recorded which). Some clones in this sample may be carry-over from other donors' samples. This rearrangement joins TRBV28 to TRBJ1-6; tentatively, D is TRBD1 (5 bases). This CDR3 reads CASISGTEISPLHF. The CDR3 nucleotides read TGTGCCAGCATATCCGGGACTGAGATTTCACCCCTCCACTTT.